Below are 8 T cell receptor beta chains sequenced from a single sample in a study of regulatory T cells in long-lasting Graves disease. The time point is: newly diagnosed GD, antithyroid drugs for less than 3 months. The authors made the TCR library using RNA they extracted from PBMCs. CDR3-region Arm-PCR and iRepertoire HTBI primers produced the TCR beta libraries. MiXCR, run by TCRdb on the multiplex PCR reads, gives a single entry per CDR3 protein. The sample includes about 240,000 distinct CDR3 sequences, over 20% of them seen just once. Here the sequenced sample was peripheral blood mononuclear cells (PBMCs), taken at new diagnosis, from a patient treated with antithyroid drugs. All receptors derive from a female donor with Graves disease.

This chain links TRBV20-1 with TRBJ2-1; TRBD2 matches 13 bases. The CDR3 covers 14 residues. V lost 6 bases, J lost 7 bases, and 6 bases stayed unmatched. In germline, CDR1 is DFQATT, CDR2 SNEGSKA (reference sequence). The CDR3 is CSAFTSGGVNEQFF. As DNA, the CDR3 is TGCAGTGCATTTACTAGCGGGGGGGTAAATGAGCAGTTCTTC.

This clonotype was counted many times. The rearrangement links TRBV20-1 to TRBJ2-1; D gene ambiguous. The V gene's germline CDR1 is DFQATT and CDR2 SNEGSKA (reference sequence). The CDR3 runs to 10 residues. Trimming removed 3 bases from V and 9 bases from J, with 6 bases in between. CDR3 coding DNA: TGCAGTGCTAGCCCGGTTGAGCAGTTCTTC. Protein product: CSASPVEQFF.

This clonotype turned up a few times. The rearrangement links TRBV20-1 to TRBJ2-5, with D hard to call. The CDR3 has 12 amino acids. V lost 3 bases and J lost 5, with 10 bases in between. Germline-derived CDR1 and CDR2 are DFQATT and SNEGSKA (reference sequence). CDR3 protein: CSASPRRETQYF. The CDR3 nucleotides are TGCAGTGCTAGTCCCAGAAGGGAGACCCAGTACTTC.

This clonotype occurred many times. The chain is built from TRBV19 and TRBJ1-1; D is possibly TRBD1 (5 bases). CDR1 is LNHDA and CDR2 is SQIVND in the germline V gene (reference sequence). The CDR3 length is 13 residues. V gave up 7 bases and J gave up 1 base, with 10 bases separating them. Here the CDR3 DNA reads TGTGCCAGTACCCGGGGGAAGAACACTGAAGCTTTCTTT. It specifies CASTRGKNTEAFF.

This clonotype was counted at least ten times. The V gene is TRBV30, the J gene TRBJ2-4, with unresolved D. The CDR3 loop spans 17 amino acids. Trimming shortened V by 0 bases and J by 0 bases, and 15 bases separated the two germline ends. Germline CDR1 is GTSNPN and CDR2 is SVGIG (reference sequence). As DNA, the CDR3 is TGTGCCTGGAGTGTAAGTTGGGCAATTATAGCCAAAAACATTCAGTACTTC. This translates into CAWSVSWAIIAKNIQYF.

The chain is built from TRBV4-1 and TRBJ2-7, with 7 positions matching TRBD1. V lost 0 bases, J lost 2 bases, and 4 bases stayed unmatched. CDR1 is MGHRA, CDR2 YSYEKL, per germline. CDR3 length equals 15 residues. The CDR3 bases are TGCGCCAGCAGCCAAGAGGAAGGGGGCACCTACGAGCAGTACTTC. Protein sequence: CASSQEEGGTYEQYF.

This clonotype showed up many times. V and J are TRBV18 and TRBJ2-7, with TRBD1 identical over 8 bases. The trim removed 5 bases at V and 0 bases at J, leaving 3 bases unmatched. CDR1 is KGHSH, CDR2 LQKENI, per germline. The CDR3 is made up of 14 amino acids. This CDR3 is CASSTDRVSYEQYF. The CDR3 coding sequence is TGTGCCAGCTCAACGGACAGGGTCTCCTACGAGCAGTACTTC.

This clonotype was detected ten times or more. The gene calls are TRBV7-9 and TRBJ2-1; no clear D. Germline V CDR1 and CDR2: SEHNR, FQNEAQ (reference sequence). The length of the CDR3 is 12 residues. V was trimmed by 5 bases and J by 7 bases, leaving 9 bases between them. The CDR3 DNA is TGTGCCAGCAGCCCTCCTAAGAATGAGCAGTTCTTC. This codes for CASSPPKNEQFF.